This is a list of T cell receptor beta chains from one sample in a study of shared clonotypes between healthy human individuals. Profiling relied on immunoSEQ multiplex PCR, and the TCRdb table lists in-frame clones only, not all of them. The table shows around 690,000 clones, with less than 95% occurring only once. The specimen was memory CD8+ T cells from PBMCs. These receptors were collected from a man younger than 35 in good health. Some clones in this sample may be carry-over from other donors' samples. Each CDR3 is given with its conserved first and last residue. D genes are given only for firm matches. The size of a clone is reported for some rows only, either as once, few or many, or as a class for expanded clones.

CASISLPPSGLGDTGELFF | TGTGCCAGTATTTCCCTCCCCCCTAGCGGACTAGGGGACACCGGGGAGCTGTTTTTT | NA | TRBJ2-2 | TRBV19 | TRBD2
CASSEGGRAGTEAFF | TGTGCCAGCAGTGAAGGAGGGAGAGCGGGAACTGAAGCTTTCTTT | NA | TRBJ1-1 | TRBV6-1 | NA
CASSHTPTIAGSSYNEQFF | TGTGCCAGCAGCCACACACCGACCATAGCGGGAAGCTCCTACAATGAGCAGTTCTTC | NA | TRBJ2-1 | TRBV11-2 | TRBD2
CASSLGEAQETQYF | TGTGCCAGCAGTCTCGGAGAGGCCCAAGAGACCCAGTACTTC | NA | TRBJ2-5 | TRBV28 | NA
CASSELGVSYEQYF | TGTGCCAGCAGTGAACTTGGGGTCTCCTACGAGCAGTACTTC | NA | TRBJ2-7 | TRBV2 | NA
CSGSSGQQNEQYF | TGCAGCGGCTCTTCGGGACAGCAAAACGAGCAGTACTTC | NA | TRBJ2-7 | TRBV29-1 | TRBD1
CASGEVGNEQYF | TGTGCCAGCGGGGAGGTCGGCAACGAGCAGTACTTC | NA | TRBJ2-7 | TRBV7-8 | NA
CASSLPTGGFFYEQYF | TGTGCCAGCAGCTTACCTACAGGGGGCTTTTTTTACGAGCAGTACTTC | NA | TRBJ2-7 | TRBV5-6 | TRBD1
CASSPPCEQYF | TGTGCCAGCAGCCCCCCTTGCGAGCAGTACTTC | NA | TRBJ2-7 | TRBV6-5 | NA
CASRRLQRSNYGYTF | TGTGCCAGCAGACGTTTACAGCGTTCTAACTATGGCTACACCTTC | NA | TRBJ1-2 | TRBV11-2 | NA
CASSIRPPGEQYF | TGTGCCAGTAGTATCCGGCCGCCCGGCGAGCAGTACTTC | NA | TRBJ2-7 | TRBV19 | NA
CASSLGQGVYTGELFF | TGTGCCAGCAGCCTTGGACAGGGCGTTTACACCGGGGAGCTGTTTTTT | NA | TRBJ2-2 | TRBV5-5 | TRBD1
CSVDGGRGGYEQFF | TGCAGCGTTGATGGAGGCAGGGGAGGGTATGAGCAGTTCTTC | NA | TRBJ2-1 | TRBV29-1 | NA
CASRADGSNQPQHF | TGTGCCAGCAGGGCGGACGGTAGCAATCAGCCCCAGCATTTT | NA | TRBJ1-5 | TRBV2 | NA
CASSTWGARERYEQYF | TGTGCCAGCAGCACCTGGGGGGCGCGGGAGAGGTACGAGCAGTACTTC | NA | TRBJ2-7 | TRBV11-2 | NA
CASSEPLGTRGGLGQVWDTQYF | TGCGCCAGCAGCGAGCCCCTCGGCACGCGCGGGGGGCTCGGTCAGGTTTGGGATACGCAGTATTTT | NA | TRBJ2-3 | TRBV4-1 | TRBD2
CASSSTDRGNTIYF | TGTGCCAGCAGTTCCACGGACAGGGGAAACACCATATATTTT | NA | TRBJ1-3 | TRBV6-5 | TRBD1
CASSVGSSGANVLTF | TGTGCCAGCAGCGTAGGGAGCTCTGGGGCCAACGTCCTGACTTTC | once | TRBJ2-6 | TRBV9 | NA
CASSLSLSEGYEQFF | TGTGCCAGCAGTTTATCCCTGTCAGAGGGCTATGAGCAGTTCTTC | NA | TRBJ2-1 | TRBV28 | NA
CASSLGIIYEQYF | TGTGCCAGCAGCTTAGGGATTATTTACGAGCAGTACTTC | once | TRBJ2-7 | TRBV7-2 | NA
CASSPWGGPSDTQYF | TGTGCCAGCAGCCCCTGGGGAGGGCCATCGGATACGCAGTATTTT | NA | TRBJ2-3 | TRBV9 | TRBD2
CASSPPRRGLFF | TGTGCCAGCAGTCCCCCCCGGCGTGGGCTGTTTTTT | NA | TRBJ2-2 | TRBV28 | NA
CASSVRDRVTGNTIYF | TGTGCCAGCAGCGTCCGAGACAGGGTGACTGGAAACACCATATATTTT | NA | TRBJ1-3 | TRBV9 | TRBD1
CASSLRGSSGNTIYF | TGCGCCAGCAGCCTTCGTGGGTCCTCTGGAAACACCATATATTTT | NA | TRBJ1-3 | TRBV4-3 | NA
CASRGLAYNEQFF | TGTGCCAGCAGGGGACTAGCATACAATGAGCAGTTCTTC | NA | TRBJ2-1 | TRBV27 | TRBD2
CASSLRGGSSYNEQFF | TGTGCCAGCAGCTTACGGGGCGGGAGCTCCTACAATGAGCAGTTCTTC | few | TRBJ2-1 | TRBV7-9 | TRBD2
CASSEGLAGVSTDTQYF | TGTGCCAGCAGTGAAGGACTAGCGGGAGTAAGCACAGATACGCAGTATTTT | NA | TRBJ2-3 | TRBV2 | TRBD2
CASSPTRGGQGSDTQYF | TGTGCCAGCAGCCCCACGAGGGGGGGACAGGGTTCCGATACGCAGTATTTT | NA | TRBJ2-3 | TRBV9 | TRBD1
CASRTPGMDTEAFF | TGTGCCAGCAGGACGCCGGGAATGGACACTGAAGCTTTCTTT | NA | TRBJ1-1 | TRBV6-6 | NA
CASSQERGFNEKLFF | TGCGCCAGCAGCCAAGAGAGGGGGTTTAATGAAAAACTGTTTTTT | NA | TRBJ1-4 | TRBV4-1 | NA
CASSDPVGAETQYF | TGTGCCAGCAGCGACCCCGTCGGGGCGGAGACCCAGTACTTC | few | TRBJ2-5 | TRBV7-9 | NA
CASSQDPPALLADEQFF | TGCGCCAGCAGCCAAGATCCCCCAGCGCTACTGGCGGATGAGCAGTTCTTC | once | TRBJ2-1 | TRBV4-1 | NA
CAWGVLNTEAFF | TGTGCCTGGGGGGTATTGAACACTGAAGCTTTCTTT | NA | TRBJ1-1 | TRBV28 | NA
CASSTGGFAGELFF | TGTGCCAGCAGTACAGGGGGCTTCGCCGGGGAGCTGTTTTTT | NA | TRBJ2-2 | TRBV28 | TRBD1
CAWSGDRAGEKLFF | TGTGCCTGGAGCGGGGACAGGGCAGGGGAAAAACTGTTTTTT | few | TRBJ1-4 | TRBV30 | TRBD1
CASSTTARWAEAFF | TGTGCCAGCAGCACTACGGCCCGGTGGGCTGAAGCTTTCTTT | NA | TRBJ1-1 | TRBV5-5 | NA
CASSLQSASTDTQYF | TGTGCCAGCAGTTTACAGAGTGCTAGCACAGATACGCAGTATTTT | NA | TRBJ2-3 | TRBV27 | NA
CASSVATGQLPSGNTIYF | TGTGCCAGCAGCGTAGCAACAGGACAGCTCCCCTCTGGAAACACCATATATTTT | once | TRBJ1-3 | TRBV9 | NA
CASSFSPGELYGYTF | TGTGCCAGCAGCTTTTCACCGGGGGAACTATATGGCTACACCTTC | NA | TRBJ1-2 | TRBV7-9 | NA
CASSQDLGGLWTEAFF | TGCGCCAGCAGCCAAGATCTGGGGGGGTTGTGGACTGAAGCTTTCTTT | NA | TRBJ1-1 | TRBV4-1 | NA
CATSREKGDGTDTQYF | TGTGCCACCAGCAGAGAAAAAGGGGACGGCACAGATACGCAGTATTTT | NA | TRBJ2-3 | TRBV15 | NA
CASSELLDTIYF | TGTGCCAGCAGTGAGTTGCTGGACACCATATATTTT | NA | TRBJ1-3 | TRBV6-1 | NA
CASSRNNQPQHF | TGTGCCAGCAGCCGTAACAATCAGCCCCAGCATTTT | few | TRBJ1-5 | TRBV9 | NA
CASSLQAGGGRPYGYTF | TGTGCCAGCAGCCTCCAAGCAGGAGGGGGCAGGCCCTATGGCTACACCTTC | NA | TRBJ1-2 | TRBV27 | TRBD1
CASSLRARTYEQYF | TGTGCCAGCAGTTTAAGGGCCAGAACCTACGAGCAGTACTTC | NA | TRBJ2-7 | TRBV27 | NA